This T cell receptor (beta chain) was sequenced in a study of shared clonotypes between healthy human individuals. Germline CDR1 is LNHDA and CDR2 is SQIVND (reference sequence). The CDR3 has 16 amino acids. Trimming removed 5 bases from V and 4 bases from J, with 17 bases in between. Every subset's genomic DNA went evenly onto several immunoSEQ plates. The assay was immunoSEQ multiplex PCR, and TCRdb's table has in-frame clones only and misses some. The data contain approximately 500,000 clones, about 75% of them singletons. Each donor was a Caucasian adult residing in Nashville, Tennessee. The sequence was obtained from a woman between 35 and 50 years old in good health. Some clones in this sample may be carry-over from other donors' samples. Sequencing was done on a sample of PBMCs. This chain connects TRBV19 to TRBJ1-4; a weak D match, TRBD1 (6 bases). CDR3 protein: CASSSRRQASNEKLFF. CDR3 in DNA: TGTGCCAGTAGTTCTAGAAGACAGGCGAGTAATGAAAAACTGTTTTTT.